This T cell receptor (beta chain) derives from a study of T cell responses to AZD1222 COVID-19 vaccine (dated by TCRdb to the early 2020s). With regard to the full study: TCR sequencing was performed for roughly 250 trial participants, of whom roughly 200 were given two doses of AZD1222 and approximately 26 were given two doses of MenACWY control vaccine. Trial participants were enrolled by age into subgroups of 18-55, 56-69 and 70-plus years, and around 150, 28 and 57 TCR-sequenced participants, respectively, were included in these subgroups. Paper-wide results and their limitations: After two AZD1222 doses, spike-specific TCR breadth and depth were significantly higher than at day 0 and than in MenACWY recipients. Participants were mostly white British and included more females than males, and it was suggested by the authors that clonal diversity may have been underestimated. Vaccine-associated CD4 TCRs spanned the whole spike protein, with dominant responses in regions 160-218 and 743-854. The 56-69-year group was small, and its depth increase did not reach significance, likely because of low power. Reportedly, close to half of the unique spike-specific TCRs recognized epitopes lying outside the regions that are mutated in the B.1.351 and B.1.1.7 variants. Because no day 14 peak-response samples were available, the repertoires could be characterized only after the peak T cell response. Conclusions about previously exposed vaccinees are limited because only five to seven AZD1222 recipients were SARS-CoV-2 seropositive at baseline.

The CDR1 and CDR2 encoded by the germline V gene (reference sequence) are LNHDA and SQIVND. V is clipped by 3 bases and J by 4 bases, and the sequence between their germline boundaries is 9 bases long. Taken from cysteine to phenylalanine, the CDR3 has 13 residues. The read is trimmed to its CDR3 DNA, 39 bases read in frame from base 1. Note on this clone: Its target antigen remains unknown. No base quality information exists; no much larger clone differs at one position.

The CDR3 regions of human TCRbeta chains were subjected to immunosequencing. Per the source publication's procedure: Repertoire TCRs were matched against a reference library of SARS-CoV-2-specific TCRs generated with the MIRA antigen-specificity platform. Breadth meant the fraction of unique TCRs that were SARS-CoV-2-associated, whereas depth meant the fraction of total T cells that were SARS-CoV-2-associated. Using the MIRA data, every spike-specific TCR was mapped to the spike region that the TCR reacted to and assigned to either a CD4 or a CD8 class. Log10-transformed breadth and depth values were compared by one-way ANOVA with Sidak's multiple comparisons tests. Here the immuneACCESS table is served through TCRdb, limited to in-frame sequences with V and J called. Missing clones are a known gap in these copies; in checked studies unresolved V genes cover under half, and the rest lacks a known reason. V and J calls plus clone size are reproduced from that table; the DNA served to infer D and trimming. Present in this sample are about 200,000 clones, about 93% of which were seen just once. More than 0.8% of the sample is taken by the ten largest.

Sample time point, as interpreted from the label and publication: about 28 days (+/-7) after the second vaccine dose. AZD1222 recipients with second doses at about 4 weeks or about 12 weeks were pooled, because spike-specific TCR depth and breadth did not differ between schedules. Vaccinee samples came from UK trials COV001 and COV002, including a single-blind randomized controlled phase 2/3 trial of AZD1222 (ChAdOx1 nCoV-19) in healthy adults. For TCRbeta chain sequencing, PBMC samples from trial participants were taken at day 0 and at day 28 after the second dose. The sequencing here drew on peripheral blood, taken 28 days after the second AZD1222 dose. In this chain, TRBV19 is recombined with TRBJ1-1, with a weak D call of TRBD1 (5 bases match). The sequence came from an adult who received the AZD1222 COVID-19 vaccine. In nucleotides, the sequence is TGTGCCAGTAGTATTCCCGGGACCACTGAAGCTTTCTTT. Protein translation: CASSIPGTTEAFF.